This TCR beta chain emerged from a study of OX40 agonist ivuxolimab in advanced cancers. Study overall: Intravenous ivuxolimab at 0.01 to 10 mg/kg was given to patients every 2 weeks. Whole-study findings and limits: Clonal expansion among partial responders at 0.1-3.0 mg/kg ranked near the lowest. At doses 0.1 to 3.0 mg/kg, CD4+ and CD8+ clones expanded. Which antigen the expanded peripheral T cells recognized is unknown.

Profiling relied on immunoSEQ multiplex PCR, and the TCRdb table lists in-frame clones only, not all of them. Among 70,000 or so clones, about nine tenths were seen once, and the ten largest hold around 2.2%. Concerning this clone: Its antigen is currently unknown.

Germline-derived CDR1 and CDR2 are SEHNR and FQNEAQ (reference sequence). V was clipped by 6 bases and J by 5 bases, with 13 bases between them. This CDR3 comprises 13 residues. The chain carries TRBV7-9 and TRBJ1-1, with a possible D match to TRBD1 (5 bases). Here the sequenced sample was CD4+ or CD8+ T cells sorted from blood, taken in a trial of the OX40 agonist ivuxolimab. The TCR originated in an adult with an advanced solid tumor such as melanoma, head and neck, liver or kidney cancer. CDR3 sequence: CASRSVQGTEAFF. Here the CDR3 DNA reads TGTGCCAGCAGGTCCGTCCAGGGTACTGAAGCTTTCTTT. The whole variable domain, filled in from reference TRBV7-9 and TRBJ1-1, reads DTGVSQNPRHKITKRGQNVTFRCDPISEHNRLYWYRQTLGQGPEFLTYFQNEAQLEKSRLLSDRFSAERPKGSFSTLEIQRTEQGDSAMYLCASRSVQGTEAFFGQGTRLTVV.